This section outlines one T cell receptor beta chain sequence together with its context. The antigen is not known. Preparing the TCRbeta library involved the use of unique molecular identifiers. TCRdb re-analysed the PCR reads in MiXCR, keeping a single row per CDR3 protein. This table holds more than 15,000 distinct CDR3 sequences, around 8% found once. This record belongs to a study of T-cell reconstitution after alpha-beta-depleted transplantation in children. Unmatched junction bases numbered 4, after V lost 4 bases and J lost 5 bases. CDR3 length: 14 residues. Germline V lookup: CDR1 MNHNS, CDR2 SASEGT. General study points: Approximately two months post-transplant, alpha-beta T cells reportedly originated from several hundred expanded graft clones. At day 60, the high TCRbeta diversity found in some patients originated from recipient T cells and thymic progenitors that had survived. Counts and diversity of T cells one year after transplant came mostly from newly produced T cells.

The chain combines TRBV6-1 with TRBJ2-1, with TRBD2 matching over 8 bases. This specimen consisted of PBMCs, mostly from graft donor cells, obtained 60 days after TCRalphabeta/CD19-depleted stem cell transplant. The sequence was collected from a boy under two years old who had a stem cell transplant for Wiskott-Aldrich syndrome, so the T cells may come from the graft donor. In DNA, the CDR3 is TGTGCCAGCAGTGTCCCGGGACTAGACAATGAGCAGTTCTTC. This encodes CASSVPGLDNEQFF.